The 32 T cell receptor beta chains below all came from one sample that was sequenced in a study of shared T cell receptors in the human thymus. Measured with immunoSEQ multiplex PCR; TCRdb has only the in-frame clones, and not every one. The table shows approximately 730,000 clones, with approximately 85% occurring only once. This sample was shared with a second study, whose subject was human thymus T cells.

Sequences were obtained from thymocytes. The receptors were sampled from a girl younger than two with a congenital heart defect.

This clone has just a few counts. V usage is TRBV15 and J usage is TRBJ2-7, with a tentative D call TRBD2 (5 bases). The CDR3 consists of 18 residues. Germline V gene sequence: CDR1 LNHNV, CDR2 YYDKDF (reference sequence). Deletions cut 3 bases from V and 0 bases from J, with 21 bases between. The CDR3 DNA follows: TGTGCCACCAGCAGCCCGGAGGTGGGGATGTGGGGCTCCTACGAGCAGTACTTC. This encodes CATSSPEVGMWGSYEQYF.

The genes are TRBV7-9 and TRBJ2-7; a weak D match, TRBD2 (6 bases). The CDR3 covers 16 residues. The V and J ends lost 1 base and 3 bases respectively, with 16 bases between them. Germline V gives CDR1 SEHNR, CDR2 FQNEAQ (reference sequence). DNA for the CDR3: TGTGCCAGCAGCTTAGGGGTCCGGGGGATTAACTACGAGCAGTACTTC. The encoded protein is CASSLGVRGINYEQYF.

The chain couples TRBV15 to TRBJ2-7; 7 nucleotides line up with TRBD1. Germline V lookup: CDR1 LNHNV, CDR2 YYDKDF (reference sequence). The CDR3 length is 18 residues. With 2 bases clipped from V and 4 bases from J, the junction kept 17 bases outside the gene matches. The CDR3: CATSRKPTQGIYVYEQYF. The DNA for the CDR3 is TGTGCCACCAGCAGAAAACCCACACAGGGGATCTATGTGTACGAGCAGTACTTC.

The chain recombines TRBV9 with TRBJ2-1; 11 positions match TRBD1. From germline, CDR1 is SGDLS and CDR2 YYNGEE. This CDR3 is built from 16 residues. After removal of 3 bases from V and 8 bases from J, the junction contained 10 bases not matched to a gene. The CDR3 here is CASSALRDRGEYEQFF. The CDR3, as DNA: TGTGCCAGCAGCGCCCTCCGGGACAGGGGGGAATATGAGCAGTTCTTC.

The rearrangement uses TRBV10-3 and TRBJ1-4, with D perhaps matching TRBD1 (5 bases). The CDR3 has 15 residues. Deletions cut 2 bases from V and 3 bases from J, with 10 bases between. Germline loops: CDR1 ENHRY, CDR2 SYGVKD. In nucleotides, the CDR3 is TGTGCCATCAGTGAGAATAGGGGTTCTAATGAAAAACTGTTTTTT. Translation gives CAISENRGSNEKLFF.

The chain has TRBV28 and TRBJ1-1, with D perhaps TRBD1 (5 bases). Germline V CDR1 and CDR2: MDHEN, SYDVKM. The CDR3 covers 13 residues. V shed 7 bases and J shed 1 base, with 10 bases lying between them. As DNA, the CDR3 is TGTGCCAGCACACGAGGACAGAACACTGAAGCTTTCTTT. Its translation is CASTRGQNTEAFF.

The chain uses TRBV7-9 and TRBJ1-6; D gene unclear. Germline V gene sequence: CDR1 SEHNR, CDR2 FQNEAQ (reference sequence). The V and J ends lost 5 bases and 0 bases respectively, with 17 bases between them. CDR3 length: 18 amino acids. CDR3 sequence: CASSREAISSSYNSPLHF. CDR3 sequence (DNA): TGTGCCAGCAGCCGGGAAGCGATCTCAAGCTCCTATAATTCACCCCTCCACTTT.

This sequence joins TRBV9 and TRBJ2-3, with 9 nucleotides matching TRBD2. The CDR3 covers 19 residues. The V segment lost 4 bases and the J segment 3 bases; nucleotides outside the gene matches: 18. CDR1 and CDR2 (germline): SGDLS, YYNGEE. For the CDR3, the DNA is TGTGCCAGCAGCACCCAAGGGGGTAGCGGGGGACTAGAAACAGATACGCAGTATTTT. This sequence encodes CASSTQGGSGGLETDTQYF.

A single count supports this clone. The V and J genes are TRBV5-1 and TRBJ1-5, with 7 bases matching TRBD1. The CDR3 is 15 amino acids. V lost 4 bases and J lost 3; bases outside the gene matches: 7. Germline CDR1 is SGHRS and CDR2 is YFSETQ. The CDR3 here is CASSPSDRYNQPQHF. The CDR3, as DNA: TGCGCCAGCAGCCCCTCGGACAGGTACAATCAGCCCCAGCATTTT.

The chain joins TRBV4-3 to TRBJ2-7, with 10 bases identical to TRBD2. In germline, CDR1 is LGHNA, CDR2 YSLEER. There are 17 residues in the CDR3. The V gene end was trimmed by 0 bases and the J gene end by 3 bases; junction bases not matched to a gene: 8. Written as DNA, the CDR3 is TGCGCCAGCAGCCAAGAGGAGGCAAGCGGGGGGGACTACGAGCAGTACTTC. Protein product: CASSQEEASGGDYEQYF.

The genes are TRBV10-3 and TRBJ1-4, with 8 nucleotides matching TRBD1. Germline V gene sequence: CDR1 ENHRY, CDR2 SYGVKD. V shed 6 bases and J 3 bases; nucleotides not matched to a gene: 9. The CDR3 covers 16 residues. The CDR3 coding sequence is TGTGCCATCAGAACCGGGACAGGTCCCCCTAATGAAAAACTGTTTTTT. Amino acids: CAIRTGTGPPNEKLFF.

The rearrangement links TRBV19 to TRBJ1-3; possible D gene TRBD1, 5 bases. V lost 6 bases to trimming and J lost 9 bases, with 9 bases between them. The germline V gene encodes CDR1 LNHDA and CDR2 SQIVND (reference sequence). The CDR3 runs to 11 residues. The CDR3 is CASRRGGTIYF. The CDR3 bases are TGTGCCAGTAGAAGGGGAGGCACCATATATTTT. Variable domain in full (rest from reference TRBV19 and TRBJ1-3): DGGITQSPKYLFRKEGQNVTLSCEQNLNHDAMYWYRQDPGQGLRLIYYSQIVNDFQKGDIAEGYSVSREKKESFPLTVTSAQKNPTAFYLCASRRGGTIYFGEGSWLTVV.

The chain joins TRBV27 to TRBJ2-1; TRBD2 agrees at 10 bases. Germline V gene sequence: CDR1 MNHEY, CDR2 SMNVEV (reference sequence). CDR3 length: 13 residues. V was pared by 3 bases and J by 10 bases, with 3 bases of the junction left unmatched. This CDR3 is CASSLQRGGEQFF. CDR3 nucleotides: TGTGCCAGCAGTTTGCAGCGGGGGGGCGAGCAGTTCTTC.

This chain connects TRBV4-1 to TRBJ1-1; weak D call: TRBD1 (6 bases). The germline V gene has CDR1 MGHRA and CDR2 YSYEKL. This CDR3 region has 16 residues. Between the trimmed V and J ends, which lost 4 bases and 1 base, there was a span of 16 bases. CDR3: CASSPLRGGTNTEAFF. The DNA of the CDR3 is TGCGCCAGCAGCCCATTGAGGGGGGGAACGAACACTGAAGCTTTCTTT.

CDR3 residues: CASRLKDWGTQYF. The DNA of the CDR3 is TGTGCCAGCAGGCTAAAGGACTGGGGGACCCAGTACTTC. J is TRBJ2-5 and V is TRBV2, with D perhaps TRBD2 (5 bases). Per the germline V gene, CDR1 is SNHLY and CDR2 is FYNNEI. This CDR3 spans 13 amino acids. The ends were cut back, 6 bases at V and 7 bases at J, with 15 bases in the middle. The whole variable domain, remainder taken from reference TRBV2 and TRBJ2-5, is EPEVTQTPSHQVTQMGQEVILRCVPISNHLYFYWYRQILGQKVEFLVSFYNNEISEKSEIFDDQFSVERPDGSNFTLKIRSTKLEDSAMYFCASRLKDWGTQYFGPGTRLLVL.

The V call is TRBV9, the J call TRBJ2-7; D is possibly TRBD2 (6 bases). Per germline, CDR1 SGDLS and CDR2 YYNGEE. The CDR3 has 15 residues. V dropped 0 bases and J dropped 1 base, with 11 bases sitting between them. This CDR3 is CASSVASGRSYEQYF. CDR3 nucleotide sequence: TGTGCCAGCAGCGTAGCGAGTGGGAGGTCCTACGAGCAGTACTTC.

The gene calls are TRBV30 and TRBJ1-1, with TRBD1 identical over 8 bases. This CDR3 has 15 amino acids. V lost 0 bases, J lost 3 bases, and 6 bases stayed unmatched. Germline V lookup: CDR1 GTSNPN, CDR2 SVGIG (reference sequence). The CDR3 DNA reads as TGTGCCTGGAGTGTCGACAGGGGAGGGGACACTGAAGCTTTCTTT. The encoded protein is CAWSVDRGGDTEAFF.

This rearrangement joins TRBV28 to TRBJ2-7; 8 positions match TRBD1. The CDR3 contains 16 residues. The V segment lost 6 bases and the J segment 0 bases; nucleotides outside the gene matches: 10. Germline V CDR1 and CDR2: MDHEN, SYDVKM. The DNA for the CDR3 is TGTGCCAGCAGCAATCGGACAGGGCTTAGCTCCTACGAGCAGTACTTC. It is translated as CASSNRTGLSSYEQYF.

This clone was seen just once. The V call is TRBV14, the J call TRBJ2-3, with TRBD2 matching over 8 bases. The germline CDR1 and CDR2 sequences are SGHDN and FVKESK. This CDR3 region has 13 residues. J lost 6 bases, V lost 5 bases, and 4 bases had no gene match. As DNA, the CDR3 is TGTGCCAGCAGCTATAGCGGGGAGGATACGCAGTATTTT. Translated: CASSYSGEDTQYF.

This chain connects TRBV9 to TRBJ2-3; 12 bases match TRBD2. The CDR3 totals 17 residues. From germline, CDR1 is SGDLS and CDR2 YYNGEE. V was pared by 3 bases and J by 4 bases, with 9 bases of the junction left unmatched. The DNA for the CDR3 is TGTGCCAGCAGCGGCGGACTAGCGGGGCCTGGGTCAGATACGCAGTATTTT. Its protein is CASSGGLAGPGSDTQYF.

The chain carries TRBV6-5 and TRBJ1-4, with 7 bases matching TRBD1. Germline loops: CDR1 MNHEY, CDR2 SVGAGI. The CDR3 is 15 amino acids. V trimming: 5 bases; J trimming: 8 bases; junction bases outside the gene matches: 11. The CDR3 DNA sequence: TGTGCCAGCAGTCCCAAGAGACAGGGAAGGGAAAAACTGTTTTTT. It specifies CASSPKRQGREKLFF.

This clone appeared a few times. The chain combines TRBV5-1 with TRBJ1-1, with a possible D match to TRBD1 (5 bases). Germline-derived CDR1 and CDR2 are SGHRS and YFSETQ. The CDR3 is made up of 13 amino acids. V lost 3 bases to trimming and J lost 6 bases, with 12 bases between them. CDR3 loop: CASSSGFSAEAFF. CDR3 nucleotides: TGCGCCAGCAGCTCAGGGTTTTCAGCTGAAGCTTTCTTT.

V gene TRBV6-6 combines with J gene TRBJ1-1, with D perhaps matching TRBD1 (5 bases). Per germline, CDR1 MNHNY and CDR2 SVGAGI (reference sequence). With 5 bases removed from V and 4 bases from J, the gap between germline ends came to 17 bases. The CDR3 spans 15 residues. The CDR3 reads CASSDRGGRVTEAFF. CDR3 DNA sequence: TGTGCCAGCAGTGACCGCGGGGGAAGGGTCACTGAAGCTTTCTTT.

The chain links TRBV2 to TRBJ2-7, with a possible D match to TRBD1 (5 bases). The CDR3 loop spans 12 amino acids. The V gene's germline CDR1 is SNHLY and CDR2 FYNNEI. V was pared by 6 bases and J by 2 bases, with 8 bases between. This CDR3 is CASSDSAYEQYF. The CDR3 DNA is TGTGCCAGCAGCGACAGCGCCTACGAGCAGTACTTC. Full variable domain (missing parts from reference TRBV2 and TRBJ2-7): EPEVTQTPSHQVTQMGQEVILRCVPISNHLYFYWYRQILGQKVEFLVSFYNNEISEKSEIFDDQFSVERPDGSNFTLKIRSTKLEDSAMYFCASSDSAYEQYFGPGTRLTVT.

V is TRBV10-1 and J is TRBJ2-7; tentatively, D is TRBD2 (6 bases). CDR3 length: 14 residues. The germline V gene encodes CDR1 WNHNN and CDR2 SYGVQD (reference sequence). The V end was cut by 3 bases, the J end by 3 bases, with 12 bases between. CDR3 nucleotides: TGCGCCAGCAGTGATGGGACTTCCTACTACGAGCAGTACTTC. Amino acids: CASSDGTSYYEQYF.

Only a few counts were recorded for this clone. The chain carries TRBV6-5 and TRBJ2-2; D may be TRBD1 (6 bases). The germline V and J ends were trimmed by 2 bases and 8 bases, with 12 bases remaining between them. The CDR3 is 14 amino acids. The germline V gene encodes CDR1 MNHEY and CDR2 SVGAGI. The CDR3: CASSYTQGKGELFF. The CDR3 nucleotides are TGTGCCAGCAGTTACACCCAGGGGAAGGGGGAGCTGTTTTTT.

This clone was observed a handful of times. V gene TRBV19 combines with J gene TRBJ1-3; 8 positions agree with TRBD1. Trimming removed 3 bases from V and 8 bases from J; junction bases left unmatched: 12. This CDR3 has 16 residues. Per the germline V gene, CDR1 is LNHDA and CDR2 is SQIVND (reference sequence). For the CDR3, the DNA is TGTGCCAGTAGTATTGGGGACAGGTTTTATCCGGACACCATATATTTT. Translating it yields CASSIGDRFYPDTIYF.

This clone was found a few times. For the CDR3, the DNA is TGTGCCAGTAGTATGGGGGCAGTCGGAATATTTATCGGTCAGCCCCAGCATTTT. It specifies CASSMGAVGIFIGQPQHF. The chain carries TRBV19 and TRBJ1-5, with TRBD1 as a possible D gene (6 bases). Germline values: CDR1 LNHDA, CDR2 SQIVND (reference sequence). V shed 3 bases and J shed 6 bases, with 24 bases lying between them. The CDR3 has 18 residues. The full variable domain, its missing parts supplied by reference TRBV19 and TRBJ1-5, is DGGITQSPKYLFRKEGQNVTLSCEQNLNHDAMYWYRQDPGQGLRLIYYSQIVNDFQKGDIAEGYSVSREKKESFPLTVTSAQKNPTAFYLCASSMGAVGIFIGQPQHFGDGTRLSIL.

The gene calls are TRBV14 and TRBJ1-3, with D hard to call. Germline V gene sequence: CDR1 SGHDN, CDR2 FVKESK. The CDR3 length is 17 residues. V was clipped by 7 bases and J by 2 bases, with 21 bases between them. CDR3 loop: CASTPGGSLPPGNTIYF. The CDR3 DNA is TGTGCCAGCACCCCGGGCGGGTCCCTACCACCTGGAAACACCATATATTTT. The full variable domain, with the rest looked up from reference TRBV14 and TRBJ1-3, is EAGVTQFPSHSVIEKGQTVTLRCDPISGHDNLYWYRRVMGKEIKFLLHFVKESKQDESGMPNNRFLAERTGGTYSTLKVQPAELEDSGVYFCASTPGGSLPPGNTIYFGEGSWLTVV.

The genes are TRBV6-1 and TRBJ1-2; no clear D. From germline, CDR1 is MNHNS and CDR2 SASEGT. This CDR3 is 18 amino acids long. V was pared by 4 bases and J by 6 bases, with 27 bases between. The CDR3 DNA reads TGTGCCAGCAGTGGCTGGGCTAGCCTGTCAAACGCGGGCGATGGCTACACCTTC. This encodes CASSGWASLSNAGDGYTF.

This chain connects TRBV12-5 to TRBJ1-3; D is possibly TRBD1 (6 bases). The CDR3 runs 17 residues. Per germline, CDR1 LGHNT and CDR2 FRNRAP. V dropped 2 bases and J dropped 4 bases, with 18 bases sitting between them. Here the CDR3 reads CASGLSIRQAIGNTIYF. As DNA, the CDR3 is TGTGCTAGTGGTTTGAGCATTCGACAGGCCATCGGAAACACCATATATTTT.

This chain joins TRBV7-2 and TRBJ1-3; tentatively, D is TRBD1 (5 bases). The CDR3 consists of 18 residues. With 5 bases removed from V and 0 bases from J, the gap between germline ends came to 20 bases. CDR1 SGHTA and CDR2 FQGNSA come from the germline V gene. This chain's CDR3 is CASSPYLTASVSGNTIYF. In DNA, the CDR3 is TGTGCCAGCAGCCCATATTTGACAGCTTCTGTCTCTGGAAACACCATATATTTT.